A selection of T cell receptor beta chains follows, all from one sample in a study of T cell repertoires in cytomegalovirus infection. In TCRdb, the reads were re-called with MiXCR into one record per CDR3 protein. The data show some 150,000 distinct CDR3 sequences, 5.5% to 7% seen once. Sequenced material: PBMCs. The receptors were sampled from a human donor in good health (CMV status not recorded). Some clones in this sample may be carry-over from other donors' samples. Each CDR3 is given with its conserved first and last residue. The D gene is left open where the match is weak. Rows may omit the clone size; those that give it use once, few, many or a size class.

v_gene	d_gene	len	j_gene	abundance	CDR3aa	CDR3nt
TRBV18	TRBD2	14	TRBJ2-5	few	CASSRSGGKETQYF	TGTGCCAGCTCACGCTCCGGGGGGAAGGAGACCCAGTACTTC
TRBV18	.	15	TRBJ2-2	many	CASSSGSSNTGELFF	TGTGCCAGCTCCTCGGGGAGTTCGAACACCGGGGAGCTGTTTTTT
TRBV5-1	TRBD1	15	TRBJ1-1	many	CASSLVDRDNTEAFF	TGCGCCAGCAGCTTGGTGGACAGGGATAACACTGAAGCTTTCTTT
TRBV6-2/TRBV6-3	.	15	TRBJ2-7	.	CASSYPTGGVTEQYF	TGTGCCAGCAGTTACCCCACAGGGGGGGTCACCGAGCAGTACTTC
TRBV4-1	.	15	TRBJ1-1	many	CASSQERSLVLEAFF	TGCGCCAGCAGCCAAGAACGAAGCTTAGTTTTGGAAGCTTTCTTT
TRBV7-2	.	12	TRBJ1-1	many	CASTTTGTEAFF	TGTGCCAGCACCACGACAGGAACTGAAGCTTTCTTT
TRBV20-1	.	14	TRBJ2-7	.	CSARRSWLDDEQYF	TGCAGTGCGCGTCGATCGTGGTTGGACGACGAGCAGTACTTC
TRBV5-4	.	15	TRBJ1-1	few	CASSVRQIVVTEAFF	TGTGCCAGCAGCGTTCGACAGATTGTGGTCACTGAAGCTTTCTTT
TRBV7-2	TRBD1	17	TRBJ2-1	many	CASSLDPPDRGNNEQFF	TGTGCCAGCAGCTTAGACCCTCCGGACAGGGGCAACAATGAGCAGTTCTTC
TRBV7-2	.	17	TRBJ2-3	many	CASSLAPASISGHTQYF	TGTGCCAGCAGCTTAGCCCCGGCATCCATCAGCGGGCACACGCAGTATTTT
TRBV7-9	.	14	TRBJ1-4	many	CASSRTRENEKLFF	TGTGCCAGCAGCCGTACAAGGGAGAATGAAAAACTGTTTTTT
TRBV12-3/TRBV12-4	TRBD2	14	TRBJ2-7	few	CASSTSGLAYEQYF	TGTGCCAGCAGTACTAGCGGGCTAGCCTACGAGCAGTACTTC
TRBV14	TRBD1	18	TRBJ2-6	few	CASSQAWGQISGANVLTF	TGTGCCAGCAGCCAGGCATGGGGACAGATCTCTGGGGCCAACGTCCTGACTTTC
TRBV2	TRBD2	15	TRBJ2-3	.	CASTRPAGGGDTQYF	TGTGCCAGCACCCGCCCCGCGGGGGGAGGAGATACGCAGTATTTT
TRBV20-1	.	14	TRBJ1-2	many	CSARDTQGSYGYTF	TGCAGTGCTAGAGATACCCAGGGCTCGTATGGCTACACCTTC
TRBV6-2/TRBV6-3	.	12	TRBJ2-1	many	CASGQVGNEQFF	TGTGCCAGCGGCCAGGTGGGAAATGAGCAGTTCTTC
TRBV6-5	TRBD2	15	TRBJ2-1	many	CASSYALAGKNEQFF	TGTGCCAGCAGTTACGCCCTAGCGGGGAAAAATGAGCAGTTCTTC
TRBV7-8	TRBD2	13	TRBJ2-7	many	CASSPSGAYEQYF	TGTGCCAGCAGTCCCAGCGGGGCCTACGAGCAGTACTTC
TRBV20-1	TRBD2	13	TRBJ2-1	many	CSARPPGRGEQFF	TGCAGTGCTAGGCCGCCCGGGAGGGGTGAGCAGTTCTTC
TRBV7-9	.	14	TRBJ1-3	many	CASSYAEGGNTIYF	TGTGCCAGCAGCTACGCAGAGGGCGGAAACACCATATATTTT
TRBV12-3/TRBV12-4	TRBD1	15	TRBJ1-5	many	CASSFGQGERQPQHF	TGTGCCAGCAGTTTCGGACAGGGCGAGCGTCAGCCCCAGCATTTT
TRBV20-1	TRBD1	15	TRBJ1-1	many	CSAQKSGTAHAEAFF	TGCAGTGCTCAAAAATCCGGGACAGCACACGCTGAAGCTTTCTTT
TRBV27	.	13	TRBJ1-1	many	CASSLYRETEAFF	TGTGCCAGCAGTTTATACAGGGAAACTGAAGCTTTCTTT
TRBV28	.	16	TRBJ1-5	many	CASSSDQGLSNQPQHF	TGTGCCAGCAGTTCGGACCAGGGTTTGAGCAATCAGCCCCAGCATTTT